These T cell receptor beta chains were read from a single sample in a study of shared clonotypes between healthy human individuals. TCRdb's copy holds only in-frame clones and misses some; the assay was immunoSEQ multiplex PCR. The sample shows fewer than 850,000 clones, about 96% of them seen only once. The specimen sequenced was naive CD8+ T cells sorted from blood. These receptors all stem from a man aged 25 to 40 in good health. Each CDR3 is given with its conserved first and last residue. The order of the fields is clone size, J gene, V gene, D gene, CDR3 protein, CDR3 DNA. D genes are given only for firm matches. Clone size is stated in some rows and not others, as once, few, many or a class when expanded.

>NA|TRBJ2-7|TRBV25-1|TRBD1
CASRGQGAYEQYF
TGTGCCAGCAGAGGACAGGGTGCCTACGAGCAGTACTTC
>NA|TRBJ2-7|TRBV27|TRBD1
CASSPPRGRIQQYF
TGTGCCAGCAGCCCCCCCAGGGGGCGTATCCAGCAGTACTTC
>NA|TRBJ2-2|TRBV14|TRBD1
CASSQWGQSANTGELFF
TGTGCCAGCAGCCAGTGGGGACAGTCCGCGAACACCGGGGAGCTGTTTTTT
>NA|TRBJ2-1|TRBV19|TRBD2
CASSMLAGGPGNEQFF
TGTGCCAGTAGTATGCTAGCGGGAGGGCCGGGCAATGAGCAGTTCTTC
>NA|TRBJ2-3|TRBV7-9|NA
CASSPPRGERGTDTQYF
TGTGCCAGCAGCCCGCCCAGGGGCGAGAGAGGCACAGATACGCAGTATTTT
>NA|TRBJ2-7|TRBV4-1|NA
CASSQARGTYEQYF
TGCGCCAGCAGCCAAGCCAGGGGTACCTACGAGCAGTACTTC
>NA|TRBJ1-1|TRBV7-9|NA
CASSLAPGREAFF
TGTGCCAGCAGCTTAGCGCCCGGTAGGGAAGCTTTCTTT
>few|TRBJ2-3|TRBV6-1|NA
CASSEGVGRSTYTQYF
TGTGCCAGCAGTGAAGGGGTCGGGAGAAGTACGTATACGCAGTATTTT
>NA|TRBJ2-1|TRBV15|NA
CATSRPMGSREHEQFF
TGTGCCACCAGCAGACCCATGGGTTCCAGAGAGCATGAGCAGTTCTTC
>NA|TRBJ2-3|TRBV7-8|NA
CASSLPVQGWTDTQYF
TGTGCCAGCAGCTTGCCCGTTCAGGGGTGGACAGATACGCAGTATTTT
>NA|TRBJ2-7|TRBV27|NA
CASSWNGYEQYF
TGTGCCAGCAGTTGGAACGGCTACGAGCAGTACTTC
>once|TRBJ2-1|TRBV5-1|NA
CASSPSWTDYNEQFF
TGCGCCAGCAGCCCTTCTTGGACGGATTACAATGAGCAGTTCTTC
>NA|TRBJ2-7|TRBV11-2|NA
CASSFGIGLNEQYF
TGTGCCAGCAGCTTCGGTATAGGTCTCAACGAGCAGTACTTC
>once|TRBJ2-7|TRBV7-2|TRBD2
CASSRWTSGSYEQYF
TGTGCCAGCAGCCGATGGACTAGCGGGAGCTACGAGCAGTACTTC
>NA|TRBJ2-5|TRBV7-6|NA
CASSFLPQETQYF
TGTGCCAGCAGCTTCCTACCCCAAGAGACCCAGTACTTC
>once|TRBJ1-2|TRBV5-1|NA
CASSSNDGYTF
TGCGCCAGCAGCTCGAACGATGGCTACACCTTC
>NA|TRBJ2-2|TRBV7-9|NA
CASNRRDLGTGELFF
TGTGCCAGCAATAGGCGGGATCTGGGCACCGGGGAGCTGTTTTTT
>NA|TRBJ1-5|TRBV19|NA
CATKLGGGNQPQHF
TGTGCAACTAAACTGGGGGGAGGCAATCAGCCCCAGCATTTT
>NA|TRBJ1-2|TRBV5-8|TRBD1
CASSLATGVYGYTF
TGTGCCAGCAGCTTGGCGACAGGGGTTTATGGCTACACCTTC
>NA|TRBJ1-1|TRBV7-9|TRBD1
CASNHRDRGDTEAFF
TGTGCCAGCAACCACCGGGACAGGGGGGACACTGAAGCTTTCTTT
>NA|TRBJ2-1|TRBV7-9|NA
CASMDEYNEQFF
TGTGCCAGCATGGACGAGTACAATGAGCAGTTCTTC
>NA|TRBJ1-1|TRBV15|NA
CATSRDRNTEAFF
TGTGCCACCAGCAGAGATCGGAACACTGAAGCTTTCTTT
>NA|TRBJ2-7|TRBV27|NA
CASSLGRSSYEQYF
TGTGCCAGCAGTTTGGGCAGGAGCTCCTACGAGCAGTACTTC
>once|TRBJ2-5|TRBV7-2|NA
CASSPTFKWTQETQYF
TGTGCCAGCAGCCCTACTTTCAAATGGACGCAAGAGACCCAGTACTTC
>once|TRBJ2-7|TRBV28|NA
CASNLPRGSNYEQYF
TGTGCCAGCAACTTGCCACGTGGGTCGAACTACGAGCAGTACTTC
>NA|TRBJ2-7|TRBV11-2|NA
CASSLVRDSNYEQYF
TGTGCCAGCAGCTTAGTTCGGGACTCTAACTACGAGCAGTACTTC
>NA|TRBJ2-1|TRBV27|NA
CASSLYVQGPDEQFF
TGTGCCAGCAGTCTCTATGTCCAGGGGCCGGATGAGCAGTTCTTC
>NA|TRBJ2-7|TRBV29-1|NA
CSVFIPDSYEQYF
TGCAGCGTTTTCATCCCAGATTCCTACGAGCAGTACTTC
>NA|TRBJ2-7|TRBV2|TRBD1
CASRDHRQGYPYEQYF
TGTGCCAGCAGAGATCACAGACAGGGGTATCCCTACGAGCAGTACTTC
>NA|TRBJ2-7|TRBV5-4|NA
CASSPGVRSEQYF
TGTGCCAGCAGCCCGGGGGTTAGAAGCGAGCAGTACTTC
>NA|TRBJ2-1|TRBV11-2|TRBD2
CASSLDSGGGSYNEQFF
TGTGCCAGCAGCTTAGATTCTGGGGGGGGCTCCTACAATGAGCAGTTCTTC
>NA|TRBJ2-2|TRBV7-3|TRBD1
CASSLWTGTGELFF
TGTGCCAGCAGCTTATGGACAGGGACCGGGGAGCTGTTTTTT
>few|TRBJ2-7|TRBV2|NA
CASSGGQIAPGEQYF
TGTGCCAGCAGCGGAGGACAGATAGCCCCGGGGGAGCAGTACTTC
>NA|TRBJ1-2|TRBV30|TRBD1
CAWSFGQGNDGYTF
TGTGCCTGGAGTTTCGGACAGGGGAACGATGGCTACACCTTC
>few|TRBJ1-2|TRBV28|NA
CASSRDSSTYGYTF
TGTGCCAGCAGCCGCGACAGCTCAACATATGGCTACACCTTC
>NA|TRBJ2-3|TRBV11-2|NA
CASSFRVGDTQYF
TGTGCCAGCAGCTTTCGGGTGGGAGATACGCAGTATTTT
>NA|TRBJ1-1|TRBV7-9|TRBD1
CASSPGGRENTEAFF
TGTGCCAGCAGCCCAGGGGGGCGGGAGAACACTGAAGCTTTCTTT
>NA|TRBJ2-7|TRBV6-5|NA
CASSYDSAGGYEQYF
TGTGCCAGCAGTTACGACTCTGCGGGTGGCTACGAGCAGTACTTC
>NA|TRBJ2-7|TRBV19|TRBD2
CASRLAGAYEQYF
TGTGCCAGTAGACTAGCGGGGGCCTACGAGCAGTACTTC
>NA|TRBJ2-2|TRBV10-3|NA
CAIGITGELFF
TGTGCCATCGGGATCACCGGGGAGCTGTTTTTT
>NA|TRBJ2-7|TRBV7-9|NA
CASSLKDYDEQYF
TGTGCCAGCAGCCTGAAGGACTACGACGAGCAGTACTTC